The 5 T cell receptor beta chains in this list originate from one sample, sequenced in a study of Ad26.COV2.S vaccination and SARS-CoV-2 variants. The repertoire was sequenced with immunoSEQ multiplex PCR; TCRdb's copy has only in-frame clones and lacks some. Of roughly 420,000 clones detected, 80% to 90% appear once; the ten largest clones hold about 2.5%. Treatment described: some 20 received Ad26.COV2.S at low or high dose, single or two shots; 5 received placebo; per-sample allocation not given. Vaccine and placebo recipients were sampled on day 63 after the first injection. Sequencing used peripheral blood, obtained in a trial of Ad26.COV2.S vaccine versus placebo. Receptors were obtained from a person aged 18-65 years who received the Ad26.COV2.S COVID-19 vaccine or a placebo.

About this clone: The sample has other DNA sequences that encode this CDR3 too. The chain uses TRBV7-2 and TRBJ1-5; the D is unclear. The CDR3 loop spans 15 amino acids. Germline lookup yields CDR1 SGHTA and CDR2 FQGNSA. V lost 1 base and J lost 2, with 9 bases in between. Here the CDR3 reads CASSLGGRGNQPQHF. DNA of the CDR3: TGTGCCAGCAGCTTAGGGGGTAGGGGCAATCAGCCCCAGCATTTT. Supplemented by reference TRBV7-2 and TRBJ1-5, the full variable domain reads GAGVSQSPSNKVTEKGKDVELRCDPISGHTALYWYRQSLGQGLEFLIYFQGNSAPDKSGLPSDRFSAERTGGSVSTLTIQRTQQEDSAVYLCASSLGGRGNQPQHFGDGTRLSIL.

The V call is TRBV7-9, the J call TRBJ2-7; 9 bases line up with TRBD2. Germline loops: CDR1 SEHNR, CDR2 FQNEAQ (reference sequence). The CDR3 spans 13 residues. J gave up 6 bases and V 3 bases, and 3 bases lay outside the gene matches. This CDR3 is CASSLGAGGEQYV. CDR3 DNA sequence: TGTGCCAGCAGCTTGGGAGCGGGAGGCGAGCAGTACGTC.

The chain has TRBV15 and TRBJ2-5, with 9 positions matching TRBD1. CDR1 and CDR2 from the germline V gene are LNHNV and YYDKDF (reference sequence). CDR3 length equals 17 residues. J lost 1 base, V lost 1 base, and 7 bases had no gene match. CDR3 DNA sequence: TGTGCCACCAGCAGAGGGGACAGGGTGGTCTCCCAAGAGACCCAGTACTTC. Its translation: CATSRGDRVVSQETQYF. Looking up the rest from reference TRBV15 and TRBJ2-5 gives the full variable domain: DAMVIQNPRYQVTQFGKPVTLSCSQTLNHNVMYWYQQKSSQAPKLLFHYYDKDFNNEADTPDNFQSRRPNTSFCFLDIRSPGLGDTAMYLCATSRGDRVVSQETQYFGPGTRLLVL.

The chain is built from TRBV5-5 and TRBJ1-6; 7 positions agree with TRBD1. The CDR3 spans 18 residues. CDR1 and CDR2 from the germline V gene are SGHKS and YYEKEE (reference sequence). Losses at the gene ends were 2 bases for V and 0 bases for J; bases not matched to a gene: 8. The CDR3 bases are TGTGCCAGCAGCTTTCGACAGGGCCAACACTCCTATAATTCACCCCTCCACTTT. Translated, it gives CASSFRQGQHSYNSPLHF.

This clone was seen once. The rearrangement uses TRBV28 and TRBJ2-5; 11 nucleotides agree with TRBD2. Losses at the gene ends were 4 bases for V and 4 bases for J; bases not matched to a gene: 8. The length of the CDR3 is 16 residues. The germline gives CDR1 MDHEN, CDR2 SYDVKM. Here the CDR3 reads CASSSILAGVVETQYF. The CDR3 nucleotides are TGTGCCAGCAGTTCAATACTAGCGGGAGTAGTAGAGACCCAGTACTTC.